This TCR beta chain was sequenced for a study of technical replicates of blood from several donors. The repertoire was sequenced with immunoSEQ multiplex PCR; TCRdb's copy has only in-frame clones and lacks some. The data contain over 85,000 clones, around 94% of them singletons. Trimming at V came to 3 bases and at J to 6 bases, leaving 6 bases not matched to a gene. Germline-derived CDR1 and CDR2 are SNHLY and FYNNEI. The CDR3 is made up of 14 amino acids. The TCR originated in a human donor in good health. The sample was T cells isolated from PBMCs. This chain links TRBV2 with TRBJ1-2; 8 bases map to TRBD1. The CDR3 protein is CASSEEQGVNGYTF. DNA of the CDR3: TGTGCCAGCAGTGAGGAACAGGGGGTGAATGGCTACACCTTC.